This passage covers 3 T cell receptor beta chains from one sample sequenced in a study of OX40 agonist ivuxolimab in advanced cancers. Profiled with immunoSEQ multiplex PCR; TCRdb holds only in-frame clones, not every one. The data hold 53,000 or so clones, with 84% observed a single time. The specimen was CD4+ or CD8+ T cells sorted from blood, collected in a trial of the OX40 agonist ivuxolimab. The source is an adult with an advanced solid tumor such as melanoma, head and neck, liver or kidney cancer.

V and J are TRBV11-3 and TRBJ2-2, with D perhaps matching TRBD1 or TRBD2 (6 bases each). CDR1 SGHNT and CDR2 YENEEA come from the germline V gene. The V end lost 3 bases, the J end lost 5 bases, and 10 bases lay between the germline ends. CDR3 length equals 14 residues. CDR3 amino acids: CASSLGAGTGELFF. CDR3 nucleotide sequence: TGTGCCAGCAGCTTGGGGGCGGGGACCGGGGAGCTGTTTTTT. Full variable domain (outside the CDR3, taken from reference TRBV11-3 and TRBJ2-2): EAGVVQSPRYKIIEKKQPVAFWCNPISGHNTLYWYLQNLGQGPELLIRYENEEAVDDSQLPKDRFSAERLKGVDSTLKIQPAELGDSAVYLCASSLGAGTGELFFGEGSRLTVL.

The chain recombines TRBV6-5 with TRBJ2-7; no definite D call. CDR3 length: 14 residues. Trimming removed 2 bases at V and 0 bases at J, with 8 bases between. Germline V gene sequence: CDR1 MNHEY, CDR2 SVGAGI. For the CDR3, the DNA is TGTGCCAGCAGTTACCCCCACAACTCCTACGAGCAGTACTTC. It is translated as CASSYPHNSYEQYF.

The CDR3 loop is CASSRGTNNEQFF. The CDR3, as DNA: TGTGCCAGCAGCCGGGGGACCAACAATGAGCAGTTCTTC. J is TRBJ2-1 and V is TRBV11-3; D is possibly TRBD2 (6 bases). The CDR3 is 13 residues long. CDR1 is SGHNT and CDR2 is YENEEA in the germline V gene. Trimming took off 5 bases at V and 5 bases at J, with 10 bases between the two ends.